This T cell receptor (beta chain) was captured by sequencing in a study of blood T cells in healthy people across ages. Regarding the study as a whole: It was the long-lived donors that had more naive CD4+ cells and higher diversity than aged donors.

This clonotype was seen repeatedly, ten times or more. Its specificity is not known. Every participating donor contributed 7.5 to 10 milliliters of peripheral blood through a draw. Germline CDR1 reads ENHRY; CDR2 reads SYGVKD. This CDR3 is 16 amino acids long. The V end was cut by 0 bases, the J end by 1 base, with 13 bases between. A second PCR, run for roughly 7 to 11 cycles, used a sample-barcoded 5' primer plus a J-beta primer mix. TCRdb used MiXCR to reprocess the 5' RACE reads, holding one entry per CDR3 protein. The table records about 1.6 million distinct CDR3 sequences, roughly 32% of them present only once.

Sequencing was carried out using blood. The sequence derives from a woman in her twenties or thirties in good health. This chain uses TRBV10-3 with TRBJ2-7; perhaps TRBD2 as D (6 bases). CDR3 protein: CAISESEGQGSYEQYF. The CDR3 nucleotides are TGTGCCATCAGTGAGTCGGAGGGGCAGGGTTCCTACGAGCAGTACTTC.